The 21 T cell receptor beta chains below were found in one sample sequenced in a study of blood T cell repertoires in COVID-19. The table came from immunoSEQ multiplex PCR; TCRdb's copy has only in-frame clones and leaves some out. Seen here are some 140,000 clones, 70% to 85% observed once, and the top ten hold 0.6% to 0.7%. Sample: peripheral blood. The receptors were gathered from a man aged 55 to 69 with COVID-19, enrolled during active disease.

The chain is built from TRBV24-1 and TRBJ2-5; D not certain. The CDR3 extends over 13 amino acids. CDR1 and CDR2 from the germline V gene are KGHDR and SFDVKD. V gave up 5 bases and J gave up 5 bases, with 11 bases separating them. The CDR3 protein is CATSVRNSETQYF. CDR3 bases: TGTGCCACCAGTGTCCGGAACAGCGAGACCCAGTACTTC.

V is TRBV12-5 and J is TRBJ1-2, with D uncertain. Germline-derived CDR1 and CDR2 are LGHNT and FRNRAP. CDR3 length: 14 residues. Trimming pared 9 bases from V and 13 bases from J, leaving 27 bases between. Written as DNA, the CDR3 is TGTGCTAGCCGGGGATGGGCCGACACCCTACGGTTCACCTTC. Translated, it gives CASRGWADTLRFTF.

V and J are TRBV18 and TRBJ1-4; 10 positions agree with TRBD1. Germline loops: CDR1 KGHSH, CDR2 LQKENI. The V and J ends lost 2 bases and 8 bases, in that order; junction bases with no gene match: 5. The CDR3 has 15 residues. The CDR3 nucleotides are TGTGCCAGCTCACCAACCGGGACAGGGGAAGAAAAACTGTTTTTT. Its translation: CASSPTGTGEEKLFF.

The rearrangement uses TRBV7-2 and TRBJ2-3; D possibly corresponds to TRBD1 (5 bases). The CDR3 covers 12 residues. Trimming shortened V by 1 base and J by 10 bases, and 9 bases separated the two germline ends. CDR1 and CDR2 from the germline V gene are SGHTA and FQGNSA. CDR3 coding DNA: TGTGCCAGCAGCTTAGACAGGATTGCGCAGTATTTT. Translation gives CASSLDRIAQYF. Drawing the rest from reference TRBV7-2 and TRBJ2-3, the complete variable domain is GAGVSQSPSNKVTEKGKDVELRCDPISGHTALYWYRQSLGQGLEFLIYFQGNSAPDKSGLPSDRFSAERTGGSVSTLTIQRTQQEDSAVYLCASSLDRIAQYFGPGTRLTVL.

The chain combines TRBV5-1 with TRBJ2-2; TRBD1 matches 8 bases. The V and J ends lost 4 bases and 6 bases, in that order; junction bases with no gene match: 5. CDR1 is SGHRS and CDR2 is YFSETQ in the germline V gene. The CDR3 runs 14 residues. The CDR3 DNA reads TGCGCCAGCAGCCCGGACAGGGAGGCCGGGGAGCTGTTTTTT. Translated: CASSPDREAGELFF. Combining the CDR3 with reference TRBV5-1 and TRBJ2-2 gives the whole variable domain KAGVTQTPRYLIKTRGQQVTLSCSPISGHRSVSWYQQTPGQGLQFLFEYFSETQRNKGNFPGRFSGRQFSNSRSEMNVSTLELGDSALYLCASSPDREAGELFFGEGSRLTVL.

V usage is TRBV18 and J usage is TRBJ1-4; perhaps TRBD1 as D (6 bases). V was shortened by 3 bases and J by 2 bases, with 13 bases between the two germline ends. Germline V gives CDR1 KGHSH, CDR2 LQKENI. The CDR3 is made up of 16 amino acids. The CDR3 loop reads CASSPTLQGTNEKLFF. For the CDR3, the DNA is TGTGCCAGCTCACCTACCTTACAGGGCACTAATGAAAAACTGTTTTTT.

This chain uses TRBV7-9 with TRBJ2-5; D remains unclear. Trimming stripped 5 bases from V and 4 bases from J, with 17 bases between. Germline CDR1 SEHNR, CDR2 FQNEAQ (reference sequence). CDR3 length equals 15 residues. DNA of the CDR3: TGTGCCAGCAGCAAAGAGAGAAGTAGTAGAGAGACCCAGTACTTC. Translating gives CASSKERSSRETQYF.

In this sample, this clone turned up a few times. J is TRBJ2-1 and V is TRBV6-5, with TRBD2 matching over 10 bases. CDR3 length: 14 residues. Per germline, CDR1 MNHEY and CDR2 SVGAGI. J lost 8 bases, V lost 7 bases, and 8 bases had no gene match. Here the CDR3 reads CASKPAGGPDEQFF. CDR3 coding DNA: TGTGCCAGCAAACCAGCGGGGGGGCCCGATGAGCAGTTCTTC.

The chain links TRBV7-2 to TRBJ2-7; 8 nucleotides line up with TRBD1. The CDR3 contains 14 residues. Losses at the gene ends were 4 bases for V and 0 bases for J; bases not matched to a gene: 2. CDR1 SGHTA and CDR2 FQGNSA come from the germline V gene. The CDR3 nucleotides are TGTGCCAGCAGCTGGGACAGGCCCTCCTACGAGCAGTACTTC. Translating it yields CASSWDRPSYEQYF. Full variable domain (missing parts from reference TRBV7-2 and TRBJ2-7): GAGVSQSPSNKVTEKGKDVELRCDPISGHTALYWYRQSLGQGLEFLIYFQGNSAPDKSGLPSDRFSAERTGGSVSTLTIQRTQQEDSAVYLCASSWDRPSYEQYFGPGTRLTVT.

The chain uses TRBV6-5 and TRBJ1-6; tentatively, D is TRBD1 (6 bases). The CDR3 runs to 13 residues. Trimming removed 8 bases from V and 5 bases from J, with 10 bases in between. Germline lookup yields CDR1 MNHEY and CDR2 SVGAGI. Written as DNA, the CDR3 is TGTGCCAGCCTTAAGGGGGATAATTCACCCCTCCACTTT. Translation: CASLKGDNSPLHF.

The rearrangement uses TRBV28 and TRBJ1-5; D call uncertain. The germline gives CDR1 MDHEN, CDR2 SYDVKM. V was cut by 4 bases and J by 0 bases, with 16 bases left in between. The CDR3 contains 17 residues. The CDR3 nucleotides are TGTGCCAGCAGTTATCGGGTCAGTAAATATAGCAATCAGCCCCAGCATTTT. Translation gives CASSYRVSKYSNQPQHF.

The rearrangement uses TRBV30 and TRBJ1-6; 8 bases align to TRBD1. Per the germline V gene, CDR1 is GTSNPN and CDR2 is SVGIG (reference sequence). V trimming: 0 bases; J trimming: 5 bases; junction bases outside the gene matches: 9. CDR3 length equals 17 residues. The chain's CDR3 is CAWSVPGGTGDNSPLHF. CDR3 coding DNA: TGTGCCTGGAGTGTACCGGGTGGGACAGGAGATAATTCACCCCTCCACTTT.

The genes are TRBV7-8 and TRBJ1-5, with 7 bases matching TRBD1. The V gene's germline CDR1 is SGHVS and CDR2 FQNEAQ. This CDR3 is 17 amino acids long. V was pared by 5 bases and J by 1 base, with 11 bases of the junction left unmatched. The CDR3 protein is CASSPDLGGGSNQPQHF. DNA of the CDR3: TGTGCCAGCAGCCCAGACCTAGGGGGCGGGAGCAATCAGCCCCAGCATTTT.

The gene calls are TRBV5-6 and TRBJ1-2, with D perhaps TRBD1 (5 bases). The CDR3 sequence is 14 residues long. The V and J ends lost 2 bases and 6 bases respectively, with 14 bases between them. The germline V gene encodes CDR1 SGHDT and CDR2 YYEEEE. CDR3 loop: CASSFPGKSNGYTF. As DNA, the CDR3 is TGTGCCAGCAGCTTTCCAGGGAAATCAAATGGCTACACCTTC.

The rearrangement uses TRBV11-3 and TRBJ2-5; 9 positions match TRBD1. The V segment lost 3 bases and the J segment 4 bases; nucleotides outside the gene matches: 9. In germline, CDR1 is SGHNT, CDR2 YENEEA. CDR3 size: 16 residues. CDR3 amino acids: CASSFHRDRVGETQYF. CDR3 bases: TGTGCCAGCAGCTTTCACCGGGACAGGGTAGGAGAGACCCAGTACTTC.

This chain joins TRBV18 and TRBJ1-1; D possibly corresponds to TRBD1 (6 bases). This CDR3 is built from 15 residues. Per the germline V gene, CDR1 is KGHSH and CDR2 is LQKENI. V lost 3 bases and J lost 0, with 11 bases in between. The CDR3 region has the DNA TGTGCCAGCTCACCGATGGGACATATGAACACTGAAGCTTTCTTT. It translates to CASSPMGHMNTEAFF.

The genes are TRBV9 and TRBJ1-2; 11 positions match TRBD1. The CDR3 is 15 amino acids. After removal of 4 bases from V and 1 base from J, the junction contained 3 bases not matched to a gene. CDR1 and CDR2 from the germline V gene are SGDLS and YYNGEE. For the CDR3, the DNA is TGTGCCAGCAGCCCAGGGACAGGGGGTAACTATGGCTACACCTTC. It specifies CASSPGTGGNYGYTF.

The chain recombines TRBV5-8 with TRBJ2-5; D is possibly TRBD2 (6 bases). Per germline, CDR1 SGHTS and CDR2 YDEGEE. The CDR3 spans 11 residues. The CDR3 region has the DNA TGTGCGCCGGGGGACCAAGAGACCCAGTACTTC. This codes for CAPGDQETQYF.

This clone came up a few times. This rearrangement joins TRBV27 to TRBJ1-1; TRBD1 is a possible D gene (5 bases). V gave up 2 bases and J gave up 4 bases, with 14 bases separating them. The CDR3 runs 15 residues. Germline CDR1 MNHEY, CDR2 SMNVEV (reference sequence). In DNA, the CDR3 is TGTGCCAGCAGTTTACGGAGGGGCTCTGGCACTGAAGCTTTCTTT. This translates into CASSLRRGSGTEAFF.

This clone has more than one count but fewer than ten. This chain uses TRBV2 with TRBJ1-1, with D tentatively TRBD1 (5 bases). Per germline, CDR1 SNHLY and CDR2 FYNNEI. The germline V and J ends were trimmed by 5 bases and 1 base, with 8 bases remaining between them. The CDR3 covers 13 residues. CDR3 nucleotide sequence: TGTGCCAGCAGTTACGACAGGAACACTGAAGCTTTCTTT. Protein sequence: CASSYDRNTEAFF.

The chain links TRBV18 to TRBJ1-3; D not certain. Trimming took off 6 bases at V and 4 bases at J, with 7 bases between the two ends. CDR1 is KGHSH and CDR2 is LQKENI in the germline V gene. The CDR3 covers 12 residues. DNA for the CDR3: TGTGCCAGCTCTACAGTGGGAAACACCATATATTTT. Translating gives CASSTVGNTIYF.